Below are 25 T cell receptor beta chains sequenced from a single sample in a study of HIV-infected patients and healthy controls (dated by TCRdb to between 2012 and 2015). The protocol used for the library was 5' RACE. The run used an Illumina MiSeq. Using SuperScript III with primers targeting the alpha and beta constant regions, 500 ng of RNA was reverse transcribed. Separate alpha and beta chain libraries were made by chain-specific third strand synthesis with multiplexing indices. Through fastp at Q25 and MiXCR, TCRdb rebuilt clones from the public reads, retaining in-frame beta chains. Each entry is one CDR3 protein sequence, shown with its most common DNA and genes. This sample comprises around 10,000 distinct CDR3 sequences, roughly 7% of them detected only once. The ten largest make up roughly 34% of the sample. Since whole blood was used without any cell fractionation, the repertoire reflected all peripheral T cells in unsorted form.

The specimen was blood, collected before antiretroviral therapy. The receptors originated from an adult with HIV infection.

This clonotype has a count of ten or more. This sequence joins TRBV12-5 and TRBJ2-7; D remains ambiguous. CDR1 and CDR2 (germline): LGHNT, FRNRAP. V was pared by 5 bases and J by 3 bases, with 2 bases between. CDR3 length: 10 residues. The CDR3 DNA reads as TGTGCTAGTGGTGACTACGAGCAGTACTTC. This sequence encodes CASGDYEQYF.

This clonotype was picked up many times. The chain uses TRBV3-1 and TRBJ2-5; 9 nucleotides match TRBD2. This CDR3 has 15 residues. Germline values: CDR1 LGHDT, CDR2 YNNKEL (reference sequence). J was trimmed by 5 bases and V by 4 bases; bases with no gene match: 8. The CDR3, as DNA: TGTGCCAGCAGCCCCGCGGGGGGGCGGGGGGAGACCCAGTACTTC. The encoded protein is CASSPAGGRGETQYF.

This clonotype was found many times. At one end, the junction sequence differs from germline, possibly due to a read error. The CDR3 sequence is CASSLTDQAIETQYF. CDR3 coding DNA: TGTGCCAGCAGCCTAACGGACCAGGCAATAGAGACCCAGTACTTC. This chain links TRBV7-3 with TRBJ2-5; the D is unclear. Germline loops: CDR1 SGHTA, CDR2 FQGTGA. The CDR3 loop spans 15 amino acids.

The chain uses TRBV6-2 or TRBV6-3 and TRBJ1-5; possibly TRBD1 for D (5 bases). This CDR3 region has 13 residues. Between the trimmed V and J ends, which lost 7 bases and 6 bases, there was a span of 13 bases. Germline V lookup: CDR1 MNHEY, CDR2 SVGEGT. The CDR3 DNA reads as TGTGCCAGCACTCCGGGACTGTTTCAGCCCCAGCATTTT. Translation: CASTPGLFQPQHF.

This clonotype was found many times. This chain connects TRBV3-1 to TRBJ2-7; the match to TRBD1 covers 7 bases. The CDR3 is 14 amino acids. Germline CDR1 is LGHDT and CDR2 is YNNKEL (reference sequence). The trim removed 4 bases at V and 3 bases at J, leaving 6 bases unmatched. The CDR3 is CASSPGTVNYEQYF. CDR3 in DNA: TGTGCCAGCAGCCCCGGGACAGTAAACTACGAGCAGTACTTC.

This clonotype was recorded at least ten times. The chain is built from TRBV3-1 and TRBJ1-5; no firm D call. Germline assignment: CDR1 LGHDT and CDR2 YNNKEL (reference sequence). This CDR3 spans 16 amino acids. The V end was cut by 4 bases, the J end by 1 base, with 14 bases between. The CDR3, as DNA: TGTGCCAGCAGCCCAGCTACTGCGGGAAGCAATCAGCCCCAGCATTTT. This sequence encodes CASSPATAGSNQPQHF.

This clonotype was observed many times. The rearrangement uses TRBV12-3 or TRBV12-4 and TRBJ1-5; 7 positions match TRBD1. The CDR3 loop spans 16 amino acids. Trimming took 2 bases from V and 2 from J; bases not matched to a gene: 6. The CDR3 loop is CASSLTLDRGNQPQHF. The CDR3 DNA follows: TGTGCCAGCAGTTTAACCCTAGACAGGGGCAATCAGCCCCAGCATTTT.

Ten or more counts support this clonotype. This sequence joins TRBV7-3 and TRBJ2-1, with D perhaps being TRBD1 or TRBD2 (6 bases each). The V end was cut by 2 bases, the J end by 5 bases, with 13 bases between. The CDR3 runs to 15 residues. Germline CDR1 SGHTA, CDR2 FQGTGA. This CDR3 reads CASSLYGGNDNEQFF. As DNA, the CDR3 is TGTGCCAGCAGCTTATACGGGGGCAATGACAATGAGCAGTTCTTC.

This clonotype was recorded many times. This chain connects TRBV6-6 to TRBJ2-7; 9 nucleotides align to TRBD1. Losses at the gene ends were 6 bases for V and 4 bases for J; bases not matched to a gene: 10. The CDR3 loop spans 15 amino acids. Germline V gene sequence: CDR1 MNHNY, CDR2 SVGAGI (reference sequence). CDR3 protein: CASSPLQGAHYEQYF. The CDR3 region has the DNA TGTGCCAGCAGCCCACTACAGGGGGCGCATTACGAGCAGTACTTC.

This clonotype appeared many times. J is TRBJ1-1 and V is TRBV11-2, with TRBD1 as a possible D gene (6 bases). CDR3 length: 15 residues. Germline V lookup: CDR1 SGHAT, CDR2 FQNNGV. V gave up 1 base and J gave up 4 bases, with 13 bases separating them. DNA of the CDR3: TGTGCCAGCAGCTTAGCTTCAGGGGCAGGCACTGAAGCTTTCTTT. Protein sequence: CASSLASGAGTEAFF.

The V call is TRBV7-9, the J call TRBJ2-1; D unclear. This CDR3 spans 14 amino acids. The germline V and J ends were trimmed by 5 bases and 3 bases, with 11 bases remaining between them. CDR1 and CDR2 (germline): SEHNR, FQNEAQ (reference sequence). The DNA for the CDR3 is TGTGCCAGCAGCCCTGGTTCGCTCTACAATGAGCAGTTCTTC. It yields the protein CASSPGSLYNEQFF.

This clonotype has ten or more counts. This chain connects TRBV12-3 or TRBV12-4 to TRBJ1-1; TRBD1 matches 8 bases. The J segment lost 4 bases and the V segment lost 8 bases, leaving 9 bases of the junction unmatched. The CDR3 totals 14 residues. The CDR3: CASATGVSGTEAFF. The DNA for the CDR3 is TGTGCCAGCGCGACAGGGGTTTCGGGCACTGAAGCTTTCTTT.

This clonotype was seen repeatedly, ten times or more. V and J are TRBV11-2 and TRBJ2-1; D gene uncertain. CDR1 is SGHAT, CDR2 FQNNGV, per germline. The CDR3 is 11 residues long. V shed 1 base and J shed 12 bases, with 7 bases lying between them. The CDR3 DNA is TGTGCCAGCAGCTTAGTACTGGGGCAGTTCTTC. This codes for CASSLVLGQFF.

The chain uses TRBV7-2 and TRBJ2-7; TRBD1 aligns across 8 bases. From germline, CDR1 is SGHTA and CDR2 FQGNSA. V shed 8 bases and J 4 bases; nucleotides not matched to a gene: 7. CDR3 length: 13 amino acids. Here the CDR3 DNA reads TGTGCCAGCCGTCGGACAGGGTATTACGAGCAGTACTTC. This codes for CASRRTGYYEQYF.

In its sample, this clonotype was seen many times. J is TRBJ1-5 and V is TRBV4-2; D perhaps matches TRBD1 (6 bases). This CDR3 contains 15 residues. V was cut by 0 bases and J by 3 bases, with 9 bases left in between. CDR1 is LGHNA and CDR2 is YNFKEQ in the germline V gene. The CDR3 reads CASSQEQGYNQPQHF. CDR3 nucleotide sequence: TGTGCCAGCAGCCAAGAACAGGGCTACAATCAGCCCCAGCATTTT.

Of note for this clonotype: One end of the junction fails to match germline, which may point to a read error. Here the CDR3 DNA reads TGTGCTAGCAGCTTATCAGCCTTCAATGAGCAGTTCTTC. It codes for CASSLSAFNEQFF. The chain combines TRBV7-7 with TRBJ2-1; D uncertain. CDR3 size: 13 residues. CDR1 SSHAT and CDR2 FNYEAQ come from the germline V gene (reference sequence).

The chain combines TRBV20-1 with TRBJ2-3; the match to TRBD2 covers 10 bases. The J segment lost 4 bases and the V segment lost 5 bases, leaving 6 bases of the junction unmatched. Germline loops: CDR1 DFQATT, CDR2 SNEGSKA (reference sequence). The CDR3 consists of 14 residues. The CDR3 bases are TGCAGTGCTGGTAGCGGGGGGAAGGCAGATACGCAGTATTTT. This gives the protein CSAGSGGKADTQYF.

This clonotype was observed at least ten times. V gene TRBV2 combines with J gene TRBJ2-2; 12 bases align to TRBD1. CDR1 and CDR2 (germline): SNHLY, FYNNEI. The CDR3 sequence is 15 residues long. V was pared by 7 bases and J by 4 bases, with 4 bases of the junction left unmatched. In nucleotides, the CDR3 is TGTGCCAGCACTACGGGACAGGGGGCCACCGGGGAGCTGTTTTTT. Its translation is CASTTGQGATGELFF.

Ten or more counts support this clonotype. As DNA, the CDR3 is TGTGCCATCAACCCGGGACAGGGCACTGAAGCTTTCTTT. This sequence encodes CAINPGQGTEAFF. The rearrangement uses TRBV10-3 and TRBJ1-1, with TRBD1 matching over 9 bases. This CDR3 spans 13 amino acids. The V gene's germline CDR1 is ENHRY and CDR2 SYGVKD. The J segment lost 4 bases and the V segment lost 7 bases, leaving 4 bases of the junction unmatched.

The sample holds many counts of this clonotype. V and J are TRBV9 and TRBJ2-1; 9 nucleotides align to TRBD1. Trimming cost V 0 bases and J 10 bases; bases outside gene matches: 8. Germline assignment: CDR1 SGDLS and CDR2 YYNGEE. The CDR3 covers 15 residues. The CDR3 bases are TGTGCCAGCAGCGTAGTAGGGGGGGACAGGGAGGAGCAGTTCTTC. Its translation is CASSVVGGDREEQFF.

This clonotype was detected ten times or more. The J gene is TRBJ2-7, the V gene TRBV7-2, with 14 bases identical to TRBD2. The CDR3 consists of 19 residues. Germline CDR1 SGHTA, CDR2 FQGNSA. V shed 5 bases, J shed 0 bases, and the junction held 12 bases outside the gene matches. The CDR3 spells CASSPRLAGGMVSSYEQYF. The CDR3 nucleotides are TGTGCCAGCAGCCCAAGACTAGCGGGGGGGATGGTAAGCTCCTACGAGCAGTACTTC.

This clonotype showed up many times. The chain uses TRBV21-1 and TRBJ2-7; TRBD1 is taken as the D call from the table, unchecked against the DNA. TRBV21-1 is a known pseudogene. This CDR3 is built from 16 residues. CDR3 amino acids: CASSKDGQGTAYEQYF. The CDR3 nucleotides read TGTGCCAGCAGCAAAGATGGACAGGGGACCGCCTACGAGCAGTACTTC.

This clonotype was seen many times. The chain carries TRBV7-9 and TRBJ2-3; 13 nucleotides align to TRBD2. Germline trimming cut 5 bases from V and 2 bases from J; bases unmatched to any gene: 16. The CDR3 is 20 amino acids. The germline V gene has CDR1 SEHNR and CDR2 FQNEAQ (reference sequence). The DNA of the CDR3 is TGTGCCAGCAGCCATCCCCGGGGACTAGCGGGGTTGTTTCCCACAGATACGCAGTATTTT. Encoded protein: CASSHPRGLAGLFPTDTQYF.

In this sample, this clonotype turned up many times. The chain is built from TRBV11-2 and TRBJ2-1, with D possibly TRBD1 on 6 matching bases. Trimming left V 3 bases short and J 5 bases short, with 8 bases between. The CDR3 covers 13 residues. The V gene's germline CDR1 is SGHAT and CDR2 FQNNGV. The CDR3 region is CASSFTGHNEQFF. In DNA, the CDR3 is TGTGCCAGCAGCTTTACAGGGCACAATGAGCAGTTCTTC.

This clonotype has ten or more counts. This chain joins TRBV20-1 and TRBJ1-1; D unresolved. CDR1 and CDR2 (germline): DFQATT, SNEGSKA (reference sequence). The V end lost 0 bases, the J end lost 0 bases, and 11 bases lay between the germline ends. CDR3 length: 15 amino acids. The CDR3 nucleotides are TGCAGTGCTAGAGATAAGATGTTCATGAACACTGAAGCTTTCTTT. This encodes CSARDKMFMNTEAFF.